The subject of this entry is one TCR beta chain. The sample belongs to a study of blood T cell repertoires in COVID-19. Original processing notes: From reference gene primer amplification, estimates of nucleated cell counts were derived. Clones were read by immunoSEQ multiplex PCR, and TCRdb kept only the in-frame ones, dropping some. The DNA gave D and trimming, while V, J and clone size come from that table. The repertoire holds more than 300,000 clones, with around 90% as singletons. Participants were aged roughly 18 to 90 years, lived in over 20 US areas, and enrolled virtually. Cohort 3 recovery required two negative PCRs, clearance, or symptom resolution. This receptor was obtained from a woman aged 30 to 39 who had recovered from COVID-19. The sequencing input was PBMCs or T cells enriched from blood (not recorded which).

The CDR3 nucleotides are TGTGCCAGCAGTCTAAAGCCACCGGGACTAGCGGTGGGGCCCCGGGAGACCCAGTACTTC. Translation gives CASSLKPPGLAVGPRETQYF. The V and J genes are TRBV27 and TRBJ2-5; 11 bases agree with TRBD2. Germline V gene sequence: CDR1 MNHEY, CDR2 SMNVEV (reference sequence). V dropped 5 bases and J dropped 5; count of bases not matched to a gene: 22. This CDR3 comprises 20 residues.